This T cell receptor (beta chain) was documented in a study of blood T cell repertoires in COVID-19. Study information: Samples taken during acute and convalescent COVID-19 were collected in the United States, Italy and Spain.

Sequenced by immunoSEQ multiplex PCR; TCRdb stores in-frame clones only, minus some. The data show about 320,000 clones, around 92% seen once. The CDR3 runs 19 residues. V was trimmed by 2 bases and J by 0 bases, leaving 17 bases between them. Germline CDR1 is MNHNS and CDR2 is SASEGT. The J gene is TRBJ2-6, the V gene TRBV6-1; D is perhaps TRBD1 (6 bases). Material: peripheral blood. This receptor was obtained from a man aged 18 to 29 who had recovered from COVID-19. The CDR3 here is CASSEWDTQRSSGANVLTF. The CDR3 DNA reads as TGTGCCAGCAGTGAATGGGACACTCAAAGGAGCTCTGGGGCCAACGTCCTGACTTTC.